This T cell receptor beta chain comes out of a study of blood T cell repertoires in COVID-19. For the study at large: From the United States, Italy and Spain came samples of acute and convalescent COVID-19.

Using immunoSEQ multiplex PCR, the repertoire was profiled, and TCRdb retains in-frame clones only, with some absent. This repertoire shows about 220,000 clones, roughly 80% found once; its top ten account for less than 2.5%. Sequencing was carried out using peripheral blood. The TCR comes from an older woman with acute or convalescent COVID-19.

In DNA form, the CDR3 reads TGTGCCAGTAGTATAGATTCCCCCTCGGGTAGCAATCAGCCCCAGCATTTT. Amino acid sequence: CASSIDSPSGSNQPQHF. The chain combines TRBV19 with TRBJ1-5; the D is unclear. The germline gives CDR1 LNHDA, CDR2 SQIVND (reference sequence). With 0 bases removed from V and 0 bases from J, the gap between germline ends came to 12 bases. The CDR3 runs 17 residues.